The 27 T cell receptor beta chains below all came from one sample that was sequenced in a study. MiXCR, applied by TCRdb to the 5' RACE reads, yields one record per CDR3 protein. There are approximately 8,900 distinct CDR3 sequences in the sample; roughly 29% occur only once, and 4.6% lies in the top ten. Sequencing was done on a sample of naive CD4+ T cells sorted from a lymph node. Noted subset: naive CD4+ T cells, CD4+CD45RA+CD25-. All receptors come from a female donor with breast cancer.

This clonotype is labeled medium-sized. The chain is built from TRBV5-5 and TRBJ2-1; D is uncertain. This CDR3 has 12 amino acids. Germline CDR1 and CDR2: SGHKS and YYEKEE (reference sequence). The V and J ends lost 4 bases and 15 bases respectively, with 17 bases between them. CDR3 nucleotide sequence: TGTGCCAGCAGCCTACCGACTCATCCGCGGTTCTTC. Translated, it gives CASSLPTHPRFF.

At least ten counts were recorded for this clonotype. This rearrangement joins TRBV20-1 to TRBJ2-3; TRBD2 agrees at 10 bases. CDR1 DFQATT and CDR2 SNEGSKA come from the germline V gene (reference sequence). The J segment lost 9 bases and the V segment lost 6 bases, leaving 12 bases of the junction unmatched. This CDR3 has 14 residues. The CDR3 sequence: CSAHPSGRERTQYF. CDR3 in DNA: TGCAGTGCCCACCCTAGCGGGAGAGAGCGCACGCAGTATTTT.

This clonotype counts as medium-sized. The rearrangement joins TRBV10-3 to TRBJ2-7; D is unresolved. The germline V gene encodes CDR1 ENHRY and CDR2 SYGVKD. V lost 2 bases to trimming and J lost 3 bases, with 5 bases between them. The CDR3 has 12 residues. CDR3 DNA: TGTGCCATCAGTGAGGGTGGCTACGAGCAGTACTTC. Its translation is CAISEGGYEQYF.

This clonotype was detected only a few times. The chain links TRBV6-5 to TRBJ2-1, with 12 bases aligning to TRBD2. V shed 3 bases and J 5 bases; nucleotides not matched to a gene: 2. Per the germline V gene, CDR1 is MNHEY and CDR2 is SVGAGI. The CDR3 loop spans 15 amino acids. The CDR3 loop reads CASSYRTSGNNEQFF. CDR3 coding DNA: TGTGCCAGCAGTTATCGGACTAGCGGGAACAATGAGCAGTTCTTC.

The V and J genes are TRBV9 and TRBJ2-1; maybe TRBD2 (5 bases). V was trimmed by 4 bases and J by 2 bases, leaving 10 bases between them. The CDR3 is 14 residues long. Germline CDR1 is SGDLS and CDR2 is YYNGEE. The CDR3 DNA follows: TGTGCCAGCAGCTCGGAGGCCACCTACAATGAGCAGTTCTTC. Its translation is CASSSEATYNEQFF.

This clonotype has only a few counts. This clone may be a read error of a much larger clone one base away. This chain links TRBV12-5 with TRBJ1-2; no clear D gene. CDR1 LGHNT and CDR2 FRNRAP come from the germline V gene. CDR3 length: 13 amino acids. The V and J ends lost 4 bases and 8 bases respectively, with 14 bases between them. The CDR3 loop is CASGSGTAGGYTF. CDR3 sequence (DNA): TGTGCTAGTGGTTCGGGTACAGCGGGAGGCTACACCTTC.

This clonotype came up a few times. A single base separates this from a much larger clone, so it may be a read error. The CDR3 region is CSVGRAGSTDTQYF. CDR3 bases: TGCAGCGTTGGTAGGGCAGGGTCCACAGATACGCAGTATTTT. V usage is TRBV29-1 and J usage is TRBJ2-3; D might be TRBD1 (5 bases). V shed 4 bases and J shed 2 bases, with 13 bases lying between them. The CDR3 spans 14 residues. Germline-derived CDR1 and CDR2 are SQVTM and ANQGSEA.

The chain employs TRBV7-9 and TRBJ2-1; 9 nucleotides agree with TRBD1. The CDR3 is 14 amino acids. Trimming removed 5 bases from V and 9 bases from J; junction bases left unmatched: 8. CDR1 is SEHNR and CDR2 is FQNEAQ in the germline V gene (reference sequence). The CDR3 reads CASSLDRGLVEQFF. The CDR3 DNA reads TGTGCCAGCAGCCTGGACAGGGGATTAGTTGAGCAGTTCTTC.

This clonotype appeared many times. This chain joins TRBV12-3 or TRBV12-4 and TRBJ2-1, with no clear D. V was clipped by 7 bases and J by 10 bases, with 17 bases between them. The CDR3 totals 13 residues. CDR3 sequence (DNA): TGTGCCAGCACCAAGACCCCATCTCGAGAGCAGTTCTTC. This sequence encodes CASTKTPSREQFF.

This clonotype came up a few times. V and J are TRBV5-4 and TRBJ2-2, with 11 nucleotides matching TRBD2. V dropped 4 bases and J dropped 6; count of bases not matched to a gene: 5. This CDR3 spans 15 amino acids. In germline, CDR1 is SGHNT, CDR2 YYREEE (reference sequence). The chain's CDR3 is CASSPRSGRAGELFF. As DNA, the CDR3 is TGTGCCAGCAGCCCACGTAGCGGGAGGGCCGGGGAGCTGTTTTTT. Drawing the rest from reference TRBV5-4 and TRBJ2-2, the complete variable domain is ETGVTQSPTHLIKTRGQQVTLRCSSQSGHNTVSWYQQALGQGPQFIFQYYREEENGRGNFPPRFSGLQFPNYSSELNVNALELDDSALYLCASSPRSGRAGELFFGEGSRLTVL.

Remarks on this clonotype: This may be a read error: a much more frequent sequence differs by one nucleotide. V and J are TRBV4-1 and TRBJ2-3, with D tentatively TRBD2 (6 bases). The ends were cut back, 4 bases at V and 7 bases at J, with 9 bases in the middle. There are 12 residues in the CDR3. CDR1 is MGHRA, CDR2 YSYEKL, per germline. CDR3 loop: CASSRAGNTQYF. The CDR3 coding sequence is TGCGCCAGCAGCCGTGCGGGGAATACGCAGTATTTT.

By sample fraction, this clonotype is medium-sized. V and J are TRBV5-1 and TRBJ2-1; 8 bases map to TRBD2. After removal of 0 bases from V and 4 bases from J, the junction contained 3 bases not matched to a gene. The CDR3 sequence is 15 residues long. CDR1 and CDR2 from the germline V gene are SGHRS and YFSETQ. DNA for the CDR3: TGCGCCAGCAGCTTGGTAGCGGGATCGTACAATGAGCAGTTCTTC. This encodes CASSLVAGSYNEQFF.

This chain uses TRBV15 with TRBJ2-7; 9 nucleotides agree with TRBD1. This CDR3 is 14 amino acids long. J was trimmed by 3 bases and V by 3 bases; bases with no gene match: 3. From germline, CDR1 is LNHNV and CDR2 YYDKDF (reference sequence). The CDR3 nucleotides are TGTGCCACCAGCAGGGGACAGGGACTCTACGAGCAGTACTTC. This encodes CATSRGQGLYEQYF.

This clonotype is deemed medium-sized. This chain uses TRBV12-3 or TRBV12-4 with TRBJ1-1; D not certain. There are 15 residues in the CDR3. V was cut by 3 bases and J by 0 bases, with 11 bases left in between. CDR3 sequence: CASSFGGSMNTEAFF. DNA for the CDR3: TGTGCCAGCAGTTTTGGCGGTTCTATGAACACTGAAGCTTTCTTT.

This chain connects TRBV28 to TRBJ1-2, with no clear D. The V gene's germline CDR1 is MDHEN and CDR2 SYDVKM. Trimming removed 8 bases at V and 2 bases at J, with 9 bases between. This CDR3 region has 12 residues. CDR3 DNA: TGTGCCAGCCAAACTACAAACTATGGCTACACCTTC. This translates into CASQTTNYGYTF.

Comments on this clonotype: This clone may be a read error of a much larger clone one base away. The conserved closing phenylalanine or tryptophan is absent in this CDR3, likely reflecting a read error. V and J are TRBV11-2 and TRBJ2-3, with D tentatively TRBD1 or TRBD2 (5 bases each). The germline V and J ends were trimmed by 5 bases and 6 bases, with 12 bases remaining between them. The germline V gene encodes CDR1 SGHAT and CDR2 FQNNGV. The CDR3 extends over 13 amino acids. The CDR3 here is CASSRDPTDTQYI. Written as DNA, the CDR3 is TGTGCCAGCAGCCGGGACCCCACGGATACGCAGTATATT.

This clonotype is large (0.1 to 1%) by share. The CDR3 DNA reads as TGCAGTGCTAGAACAGGCGGCAGGGAGCAGTTCTTC. Protein sequence: CSARTGGREQFF. The chain has TRBV20-1 and TRBJ2-1; D may be TRBD1 (5 bases). V was cut by 2 bases and J by 10 bases, with 12 bases left in between. This CDR3 has 12 residues. The V gene's germline CDR1 is DFQATT and CDR2 SNEGSKA (reference sequence).

The sample holds many counts of this clonotype. The chain combines TRBV6-5 with TRBJ2-4; 7 nucleotides line up with TRBD2. Trimming took 5 bases from V and 1 from J; bases not matched to a gene: 14. This CDR3 contains 18 residues. Germline V CDR1 and CDR2: MNHEY, SVGAGI. CDR3 sequence (DNA): TGTGCCAGCAGTGGGTCCGGGACTACTCTGCAGGCCAAAAACATTCAGTACTTC. Translating gives CASSGSGTTLQAKNIQYF.

Worth noting for this clonotype: A much larger clone lies a single base off, so this may be a read error. This chain links TRBV6-5 with TRBJ2-7, with 7 bases lining up with TRBD2. CDR3 length: 14 residues. The J segment lost 2 bases and the V segment lost 4 bases, leaving 5 bases of the junction unmatched. CDR1 is MNHEY, CDR2 SVGAGI, per germline. CDR3 nucleotide sequence: TGTGCCAGCAGTTTCGCGGGAGCGCCCTACGAGCAGTACTTC. Its protein product is CASSFAGAPYEQYF.

By its share, this clonotype is medium-sized. This chain links TRBV20-1 with TRBJ2-1, with 13 bases identical to TRBD2. CDR1 and CDR2 (germline): DFQATT, SNEGSKA (reference sequence). V shed 5 bases and J 8 bases; nucleotides not matched to a gene: 9. The CDR3 contains 15 residues. In DNA form, the CDR3 reads TGCAGTGCTGGAGCCGGGACTAGCGGGACCTATGAGCAGTTCTTC. It is translated as CSAGAGTSGTYEQFF.

This clonotype was observed a handful of times. This may be a read error: a much more frequent sequence differs by one nucleotide. The chain uses TRBV28 and TRBJ2-7, with TRBD2 matching 12 bases. The CDR3 has 16 amino acids. V was pared by 5 bases and J by 0 bases, with 5 bases of the junction left unmatched. Germline V gives CDR1 MDHEN, CDR2 SYDVKM. The CDR3 nucleotides read TGTGCCAGCAGTCAGACTAGCGGGGGCTGCTCCTACGAGCAGTACTTC. Translation gives CASSQTSGGCSYEQYF.

In this sample, this clonotype turned up many times. Relative to the germline gene, one junction end is altered; a read error may explain this. The chain combines TRBV20-1 with TRBJ1-1; TRBD1 aligns across 7 bases. This CDR3 has 15 amino acids. Looked up from germline, CDR1 is DFQATT and CDR2 is SNEGSKA (reference sequence). The CDR3 coding sequence is TGCAGTGTTAGAGGACAGGCTCTCATGAACACTGAAGCTTTCTTT. It specifies CSVRGQALMNTEAFF.

Only a few counts were recorded for this clonotype. Just one base apart from a much larger clone, this may be a read error. This CDR3 fails to terminate in the conserved phenylalanine or tryptophan, so it likely reflects a read error. V gene TRBV24-1 combines with J gene TRBJ2-7; 11 nucleotides match TRBD1. The CDR3 extends over 14 amino acids. Germline CDR1 and CDR2: KGHDR and SFDVKD. With 9 bases clipped from V and 5 bases from J, the junction kept 8 bases outside the gene matches. The CDR3 DNA reads TGTGCCACCTCGAACCCGGGACAGGGGGACGAGCAGTACCTC. Translation: CATSNPGQGDEQYL.

The sample holds many counts of this clonotype. V usage is TRBV20-1 and J usage is TRBJ2-1; 11 bases map to TRBD2. V was pared by 4 bases and J by 1 base, with 0 bases of the junction left unmatched. The germline V gene encodes CDR1 DFQATT and CDR2 SNEGSKA (reference sequence). The CDR3 consists of 14 residues. The CDR3, as DNA: TGCAGTGCTATAGCGGGAGGGTCCTACAATGAGCAGTTCTTC. It yields the protein CSAIAGGSYNEQFF.

The J gene is TRBJ1-1, the V gene TRBV5-1; 12 bases match TRBD1. With 4 bases clipped from V and 4 bases from J, the junction kept 17 bases outside the gene matches. Germline V gene sequence: CDR1 SGHRS, CDR2 YFSETQ. The CDR3 contains 19 residues. CDR3 amino acids: CASSLGTGGVSPRGTEAFF. The DNA of the CDR3 is TGCGCCAGCAGCCTGGGGACAGGGGGCGTCTCCCCAAGGGGCACTGAAGCTTTCTTT.

This clonotype has a single count. V gene TRBV5-1 combines with J gene TRBJ2-5, with D unclear. V was cut by 1 base and J by 9 bases, with 22 bases left in between. The CDR3 loop spans 16 amino acids. In germline, CDR1 is SGHRS, CDR2 YFSETQ. The CDR3 here is CASSLNPARAGQPQYF. The CDR3 nucleotides are TGCGCCAGCAGCTTGAATCCAGCCCGGGCTGGTCAGCCCCAGTACTTC.

This clonotype appeared many times. The CDR3 DNA reads as TGTGCCAGCTCACCAACAAGACAAGAGACCCAGTACTTC. Amino acids: CASSPTRQETQYF. The V call is TRBV18, the J call TRBJ2-5; D gene unclear. The germline gives CDR1 KGHSH, CDR2 LQKENI. V was shortened by 2 bases and J by 2 bases, with 6 bases between the two germline ends. This CDR3 has 13 residues.